Reported below is one TCR beta chain. Its antigen remains unidentified. Generation of TCR beta libraries employed quantitative 5'-RACE incorporating molecular barcodes. TCRdb reprocessed the 5' RACE reads via MiXCR and lists one record per CDR3 protein. The sample consists of about 360,000 distinct CDR3 sequences, around 15% of them appearing once. The data derive from a study of CD8 T cells in ankylosing spondylitis. Findings of the study overall: Certain motif variants had earlier been reported in reactive arthritis synovial fluid and blood. There was reportedly significant enrichment of clones that were disease-linked in matched ankylosing spondylitis synovial fluid. Made up of several highly homologous variants, a TCR beta motif appeared characteristic of ankylosing spondylitis blood.

Germline lookup yields CDR1 WNHNN and CDR2 SYGVQD (reference sequence). The CDR3 runs to 15 residues. Trimming took 5 bases from V and 7 from J, leaving 20 bases between them. V gene TRBV10-1 combines with J gene TRBJ1-1, with D possibly matching TRBD1 (6 bases). The receptor comes from a male donor with ankylosing spondylitis or in good health (not recorded which). Sequenced input: blood, either unsorted or a sorted T cell fraction (not recorded which). The CDR3 spells CASSSPEGGRGEAFF. The CDR3 bases are TGCGCCAGCAGTTCCCCCGAAGGGGGAAGAGGTGAAGCTTTCTTT.